This T cell receptor (beta chain) is from a study of human T cells and chemical hapten exposure. TCRdb re-analysed the RACE reads in MiXCR, keeping a single row per CDR3 protein. The sample carries 180,000 or so distinct CDR3 sequences, approximately 20% recorded once. With 3 bases clipped from V and 2 bases from J, the junction kept 10 bases outside the gene matches. This CDR3 is 16 amino acids long. Germline assignment: CDR1 SGHVS and CDR2 FNYEAQ. Time point noted: patch test 1, 2 weeks after DPC sensitization. Treatment described: therapeutic diphenylcyclopropenone sensitization with weekly scalp DPC.

The TCR originated in a woman aged 45-60 years with alopecia areata. Some clones in this sample may be carry-over from other donors' samples. The sequencing used whole blood, collected in connection with sensitization to the hapten diphenylcyclopropenone (DPC). The chain is built from TRBV7-6 and TRBJ2-7; 7 bases are shared with TRBD1. CDR3 amino acids: CASSLGSTGPTYEQYF. The CDR3, as DNA: TGTGCCAGCAGCTTGGGATCGACAGGGCCCACCTACGAGCAGTACTTC.